This passage covers 26 T cell receptor beta chains from one sample sequenced in a study of T cell responses to AZD1222 COVID-19 vaccine. Data came from immunoSEQ multiplex PCR; TCRdb stores just in-frame clones and leaves some out. The table includes about 160,000 clones, approximately 90% detected once. Sequenced here: peripheral blood, sampled on day 0 of AZD1222 vaccination. These receptors originate from an adult in good health.

This clone was recorded once. This sequence joins TRBV6-2 or TRBV6-3 and TRBJ1-2; 7 nucleotides agree with TRBD1. V gave up 6 bases and J gave up 2 bases; unmatched junction bases: 9. CDR3 length equals 15 residues. Germline CDR1 and CDR2: MNHEY and SVGEGT. The CDR3 nucleotides are TGTGCCAGCAGCAGTTGGGACAGCGAAAACTATGGCTACACCTTC. It encodes CASSSWDSENYGYTF.

This chain joins TRBV5-6 and TRBJ2-7; D is unclear. The CDR3 spans 14 residues. The germline V and J ends were trimmed by 0 bases and 0 bases, with 7 bases remaining between them. Looked up from germline, CDR1 is SGHDT and CDR2 is YYEEEE. The CDR3 nucleotides are TGTGCCAGCAGCTTGGAGATCGGCTCCTACGAGCAGTACTTC. Its translation: CASSLEIGSYEQYF.

V is TRBV5-1 and J is TRBJ1-4; 9 bases are a match to TRBD1. V was pared by 2 bases and J by 2 bases, with 4 bases of the junction left unmatched. The CDR3 spans 16 residues. Germline assignment: CDR1 SGHRS and CDR2 YFSETQ. The CDR3 DNA sequence: TGCGCCAGCAGCTTCTATGGGACAGGGACTAATGAAAAACTGTTTTTT. Protein sequence: CASSFYGTGTNEKLFF.

The chain uses TRBV11-3 and TRBJ1-3, with D unclear. The CDR3 sequence is 17 residues long. CDR1 SGHNT and CDR2 YENEEA come from the germline V gene. Trimming shortened V by 5 bases and J by 0 bases, and 17 bases separated the two germline ends. The CDR3 nucleotides are TGTGCCAGCAGCAATCAGGACCGTTTCAGCTCTGGAAACACCATATATTTT. Translation: CASSNQDRFSSGNTIYF.

This chain uses TRBV4-3 with TRBJ2-1; TRBD2 agrees at 11 bases. The CDR3 has 17 residues. Germline values: CDR1 LGHNA, CDR2 YSLEER. With 3 bases clipped from V and 4 bases from J, the junction kept 8 bases outside the gene matches. DNA of the CDR3: TGCGCCAGCAGCCAGGACCGGACTAGCGGGCATTACAATGAGCAGTTCTTC. Translated: CASSQDRTSGHYNEQFF.

V is TRBV19 and J is TRBJ2-1; 12 nucleotides match TRBD2. The junction had 7 bases not matched to a gene; V was cut back by 4 bases and J by 3 bases. CDR1 LNHDA and CDR2 SQIVND come from the germline V gene (reference sequence). The CDR3 sequence is 17 residues long. The chain's CDR3 is CASSRTSGIGGYNEQFF. CDR3 DNA sequence: TGTGCCAGTAGTAGGACTAGCGGGATAGGAGGCTACAATGAGCAGTTCTTC. Full variable domain (remainder filled in from reference TRBV19 and TRBJ2-1): DGGITQSPKYLFRKEGQNVTLSCEQNLNHDAMYWYRQDPGQGLRLIYYSQIVNDFQKGDIAEGYSVSREKKESFPLTVTSAQKNPTAFYLCASSRTSGIGGYNEQFFGPGTRLTVL.

The rearrangement joins TRBV10-3 to TRBJ2-5, with 7 bases lining up with TRBD2. Per germline, CDR1 ENHRY and CDR2 SYGVKD. CDR3 length: 15 amino acids. The V gene end was trimmed by 3 bases and the J gene end by 1 base; junction bases not matched to a gene: 5. The DNA for the CDR3 is TGTGCCATCAGTGACACTAGCGTGATCCAAGAGACCCAGTACTTC. It codes for CAISDTSVIQETQYF.

The rearrangement uses TRBV27 and TRBJ1-1; D gene unclear. The CDR3 loop spans 13 amino acids. The germline V and J ends were trimmed by 6 bases and 4 bases, with 12 bases remaining between them. Per the germline V gene, CDR1 is MNHEY and CDR2 is SMNVEV (reference sequence). The CDR3: CASSPGKVTEAFF. The CDR3 nucleotides are TGTGCCAGCAGCCCCGGGAAGGTCACTGAAGCTTTCTTT.

This clone occurred once. The V gene is TRBV7-9, the J gene TRBJ1-2, with TRBD1 as a possible D gene (5 bases). CDR1 is SEHNR, CDR2 FQNEAQ, per germline (reference sequence). The CDR3 is made up of 15 amino acids. V lost 5 bases and J lost 0, with 13 bases in between. CDR3 residues: CASSRQGLTNYGYTF. CDR3 DNA: TGTGCCAGCAGCCGGCAGGGACTTACTAACTATGGCTACACCTTC.

This rearrangement joins TRBV12-3 or TRBV12-4 to TRBJ1-4; D remains unclear. The CDR3 length is 13 residues. Trimming took 5 bases from V and 5 from J, leaving 9 bases between them. For the CDR3, the DNA is TGTGCCAGCAGTCTAGGATGGAATGAAAAACTGTTTTTT. Amino acid sequence: CASSLGWNEKLFF.

The chain couples TRBV7-2 to TRBJ2-1; D remains ambiguous. V lost 5 bases and J lost 3, with 17 bases in between. Per germline, CDR1 SGHTA and CDR2 FQGNSA. The CDR3 covers 16 residues. The CDR3 is CASSPYFATLYNEQFF. As DNA, the CDR3 is TGTGCCAGCAGCCCTTACTTCGCGACCCTCTACAATGAGCAGTTCTTC.

The gene calls are TRBV6-2 or TRBV6-3 and TRBJ2-3, with TRBD1 as a possible D gene (5 bases). The CDR3 consists of 15 residues. V lost 2 bases and J lost 4, with 13 bases in between. The germline V gene encodes CDR1 MNHEY and CDR2 SVGEGT. The CDR3 sequence: CASSYDGQGSDTQYF. The CDR3 nucleotides are TGTGCCAGCAGTTACGACGGGCAGGGTTCAGATACGCAGTATTTT.

The genes are TRBV28 and TRBJ2-1; TRBD1 agrees at 11 bases. CDR3 length: 16 amino acids. Germline V gives CDR1 MDHEN, CDR2 SYDVKM. J gave up 14 bases and V 2 bases, and 14 bases lay outside the gene matches. Written as DNA, the CDR3 is TGTGCCAGCAGTTTAATCCGGGGACAGGGGGTCAAAAATGAGTTCTTC. This translates into CASSLIRGQGVKNEFF.

The chain combines TRBV2 with TRBJ2-5, with no clear D. Between the trimmed V and J ends, which lost 5 bases and 5 bases, there was a span of 6 bases. The CDR3 totals 11 residues. The V gene's germline CDR1 is SNHLY and CDR2 FYNNEI. The CDR3 sequence is CASSKGETQYF. In DNA, the CDR3 is TGTGCCAGCAGTAAAGGGGAGACCCAGTACTTC.

This rearrangement joins TRBV7-2 to TRBJ2-1, with TRBD2 matching 9 bases. J gave up 5 bases and V 3 bases, and 5 bases lay outside the gene matches. The germline CDR1 and CDR2 sequences are SGHTA and FQGNSA. There are 15 residues in the CDR3. This CDR3 reads CASSFIAGAHNEQFF. For the CDR3, the DNA is TGTGCCAGCAGCTTTATAGCGGGAGCGCACAATGAGCAGTTCTTC.

The chain recombines TRBV20-1 with TRBJ1-2; D not certain. V lost 1 base to trimming and J lost 4 bases, with 4 bases between them. The length of the CDR3 is 11 residues. The germline V gene encodes CDR1 DFQATT and CDR2 SNEGSKA (reference sequence). The CDR3 bases are TGCAGTGCTAGAGTTGTCTATGGCTACACCTTC. It is translated as CSARVVYGYTF.

The chain combines TRBV6-5 with TRBJ1-1, with TRBD1 as a possible D gene (5 bases). V dropped 6 bases and J dropped 4 bases, with 6 bases sitting between them. Germline CDR1 MNHEY, CDR2 SVGAGI. This CDR3 comprises 11 residues. The CDR3 DNA sequence: TGTGCCAGCAGAGGGGCCACTGAAGCTTTCTTT. Encoded protein: CASRGATEAFF.

The chain carries TRBV18 and TRBJ1-6, with 10 bases matching TRBD1. Germline V gene lookup returns CDR1 KGHSH and CDR2 LQKENI. J gave up 6 bases and V 3 bases, and 14 bases lay outside the gene matches. The CDR3 covers 19 residues. CDR3 sequence (DNA): TGTGCCAGCTCACCGTCCCGGGACAGGGGCCGAGGGGTTAATTCACCCCTCCACTTT. Protein product: CASSPSRDRGRGVNSPLHF.

The chain has TRBV5-1 and TRBJ2-7; D not resolved. Germline V lookup: CDR1 SGHRS, CDR2 YFSETQ. This CDR3 region has 14 residues. V gave up 7 bases and J gave up 2 bases, with 16 bases separating them. Here the CDR3 DNA reads TGCGCCAGCTTTGAAGGGCCCCTACCCTACGAGCAGTACTTC. This codes for CASFEGPLPYEQYF.

The gene calls are TRBV28 and TRBJ2-7, with D maybe TRBD2 (5 bases). The germline V gene has CDR1 MDHEN and CDR2 SYDVKM. Trimming removed 2 bases from V and 12 bases from J, with 11 bases in between. The CDR3 sequence is 11 residues long. The CDR3, as DNA: TGTGCCAGCAGTTTACGCGGGTTCTCGTACTTC. Encoded protein: CASSLRGFSYF.

This chain joins TRBV3-1 (or the pseudogene TRBV3-2) and TRBJ1-6; D gene ambiguous. Between the trimmed V and J ends, which lost 4 bases and 9 bases, there was a span of 13 bases. Germline-derived CDR1 and CDR2 are LGHDT and YNNKEL (reference sequence). This CDR3 contains 14 residues. The DNA for the CDR3 is TGTGCCAGCAGCCGGCTCCTTTTAGTTTCACCCCTCCACTTT. It translates to CASSRLLLVSPLHF.

This chain connects TRBV24-1 to TRBJ1-1, with 11 nucleotides matching TRBD1. Germline V gene sequence: CDR1 KGHDR, CDR2 SFDVKD. CDR3 length: 16 residues. Trimming cost V 4 bases and J 5 bases; bases outside gene matches: 8. The CDR3 reads CATSDPGTGGTTEAFF. The CDR3 DNA reads TGTGCCACCAGTGACCCCGGGACAGGGGGGACTACTGAAGCTTTCTTT.

This chain uses TRBV30 with TRBJ2-7; unclear D gene. V was pared by 5 bases and J by 4 bases, with 12 bases between. Germline V gene lookup returns CDR1 GTSNPN and CDR2 SVGIG (reference sequence). The CDR3 runs to 12 residues. The DNA for the CDR3 is TGTGCCTGGGGCCGGACGGATTACGAGCAGTACTTC. This encodes CAWGRTDYEQYF.

CDR3 sequence: CASSLIGTSRNTGELFF. DNA for the CDR3: TGTGCCAGCAGCTTAATTGGGACTAGCAGGAACACCGGGGAGCTGTTTTTT. J is TRBJ2-2 and V is TRBV7-3; 9 nucleotides line up with TRBD2. Per germline, CDR1 SGHTA and CDR2 FQGTGA. The CDR3 runs 17 residues. J lost 1 base, V lost 1 base, and 4 bases had no gene match.

V is TRBV19 and J is TRBJ1-5, with TRBD1 as a possible D gene (6 bases). This CDR3 is built from 16 residues. Germline CDR1 LNHDA, CDR2 SQIVND (reference sequence). With 3 bases removed from V and 7 bases from J, the gap between germline ends came to 19 bases. CDR3 sequence (DNA): TGTGCCAGTAGTATTGGGGGCGGCAGGGGTAAACAGCCCCAGCATTTT. Amino acids: CASSIGGGRGKQPQHF.

This clone was seen a few times. The V gene is TRBV18, the J gene TRBJ2-1; TRBD2 matches 14 bases. The CDR3 has 19 amino acids. The ends lost 5 bases at V and 10 bases at J; junction bases unmatched: 19. From germline, CDR1 is KGHSH and CDR2 LQKENI. The CDR3 is CASSRYRPGLAGEPGEQFF. The DNA for the CDR3 is TGTGCCAGCTCAAGGTATAGGCCGGGACTAGCGGGAGAGCCTGGCGAGCAGTTCTTC.